This T cell receptor beta chain was recorded in a study of T cells expressing NK-cell markers. About the research overall: One of the eight sequenced donors was seronegative, whereas the other seven were HCMV-seropositive.

In regard to this clonotype: Its antigen is currently unknown.

This CDR3 is built from 18 residues. From germline, CDR1 is MNHNS and CDR2 SASEGT. Study results and caveats: More than 5 donors carried dominant NKG2C+ clonotypes that made up roughly 1.0-8% of their CD8+ T cells.

From its re-call of the 5' RACE reads, TCRdb lists each CDR3 protein once, without DNA. The table for this sample gives about 410,000 distinct CDR3 sequences. The receptor was derived from a woman in her forties or fifties in good health. The sequencing sample was made of blood T cells: a sorted CD56 or NKG2C T cell subset, CD4+ or CD8+ T cells, or bulk PBMC T cells (not recorded which). The chain combines TRBV6-1 with TRBJ2-7; the D call of TRBD2 rests on TCRdb alone, since no DNA is present to check it. CDR3 residues: CASRARTSGRESRYEQYF.